This entry lists 21 T cell receptor beta chains sequenced from one sample in a study of blood T cell repertoires in COVID-19. Profiled with immunoSEQ multiplex PCR; TCRdb holds only in-frame clones, not every one. The data hold over 200,000 clones, with more than 70% observed a single time. The specimen sequenced was peripheral blood. The receptors derive from a woman aged 60-75 years with acute or convalescent COVID-19.

The chain has TRBV6-2 or TRBV6-3 and TRBJ2-7, with 8 bases aligning to TRBD1. The V gene's germline CDR1 is MNHEY and CDR2 SVGEGT. The CDR3 is 17 residues long. After removal of 0 bases from V and 0 bases from J, the junction contained 7 bases not matched to a gene. CDR3: CASSYSSGTGISYEQYF. DNA of the CDR3: TGTGCCAGCAGTTACTCCTCCGGGACAGGAATCTCCTACGAGCAGTACTTC.

This sequence joins TRBV3-1 (or the pseudogene TRBV3-2) and TRBJ1-4; D is possibly TRBD1 (6 bases). Germline loops: CDR1 LGHDT, CDR2 YNNKEL (reference sequence). CDR3 length: 17 amino acids. Trimming shortened V by 0 bases and J by 3 bases, and 14 bases separated the two germline ends. The DNA for the CDR3 is TGTGCCAGCAGCCAAGATCTTGGGGGCGCAGCTAATGAAAAACTGTTTTTT. Translation gives CASSQDLGGAANEKLFF.

This clone has a handful of counts. V is TRBV5-5 and J is TRBJ1-4; 10 bases map to TRBD1. Trimming took 0 bases from V and 3 from J; bases not matched to a gene: 5. The CDR3 runs to 17 residues. The germline V gene encodes CDR1 SGHKS and CDR2 YYEKEE (reference sequence). The CDR3 DNA reads TGTGCCAGCAGCTTGGAACCGGGACAGGGGTCTAATGAAAAACTGTTTTTT. Translated: CASSLEPGQGSNEKLFF.

The chain uses TRBV30 and TRBJ2-1; no clear D gene. The V end was cut by 3 bases, the J end by 5 bases, with 5 bases between. The germline V gene has CDR1 GTSNPN and CDR2 SVGIG (reference sequence). The CDR3 is 11 amino acids. In DNA form, the CDR3 reads TGTGCCTGGAGCAGGAACAATGAGCAGTTCTTC. It yields the protein CAWSRNNEQFF.

V gene TRBV5-5 combines with J gene TRBJ2-7; TRBD1 matches 7 bases. Looked up from germline, CDR1 is SGHKS and CDR2 is YYEKEE (reference sequence). The CDR3 totals 15 residues. Unmatched junction bases numbered 6, after V lost 0 bases and J lost 3 bases. The chain's CDR3 is CASSLVPGQSYEQYF. The CDR3 region has the DNA TGTGCCAGCAGCTTGGTTCCGGGACAGAGCTACGAGCAGTACTTC.

The chain has TRBV29-1 and TRBJ1-5; the D gene is possibly TRBD1 (6 bases). This CDR3 is built from 13 residues. CDR1 is SQVTM and CDR2 is ANQGSEA in the germline V gene. With 6 bases removed from V and 3 bases from J, the gap between germline ends came to 12 bases. CDR3 sequence (DNA): TGCAGCGTCGTTCAGGGGCCCAATCAGCCCCAGCATTTT. This translates into CSVVQGPNQPQHF.

Of note for this clone: The junction does not match germline at one end; this may be a read error. The CDR3 sequence is CASSQDRRGGQLFF. CDR3 DNA sequence: TGTGCCAGCAGCCAGGACAGGAGGGGCGGGCAGCTGTTTTTT. This sequence joins TRBV3-1 (or the pseudogene TRBV3-2) and TRBJ2-2; the D gene is possibly TRBD1 (7 bases). The CDR3 length is 14 residues. Germline V gene data show CDR1 as LGHDT and CDR2 as YNNKEL (reference sequence).

This sequence joins TRBV5-6 and TRBJ2-1, with TRBD2 matching over 8 bases. The CDR3 length is 16 residues. Germline assignment: CDR1 SGHDT and CDR2 YYEEEE. The ends lost 2 bases at V and 7 bases at J; junction bases unmatched: 11. The DNA for the CDR3 is TGTGCCAGCAGCTTAACTAGCGGCCCAATTGCGAATGAGCAGTTCTTC. Translating gives CASSLTSGPIANEQFF.

The chain has TRBV19 and TRBJ1-1; D not certain. Germline V CDR1 and CDR2: LNHDA, SQIVND (reference sequence). The CDR3 has 14 amino acids. V was pared by 9 bases and J by 2 bases, with 16 bases between. The CDR3 here is CASQSGTINTEAFF. The CDR3 coding sequence is TGTGCCAGCCAATCGGGTACAATTAACACTGAAGCTTTCTTT. Looking up the rest from reference TRBV19 and TRBJ1-1 gives the full variable domain: DGGITQSPKYLFRKEGQNVTLSCEQNLNHDAMYWYRQDPGQGLRLIYYSQIVNDFQKGDIAEGYSVSREKKESFPLTVTSAQKNPTAFYLCASQSGTINTEAFFGQGTRLTVV.

The J gene is TRBJ2-7, the V gene TRBV6-5; the match to TRBD1 covers 7 bases. CDR1 and CDR2 from the germline V gene are MNHEY and SVGAGI. The CDR3 consists of 16 residues. J gave up 3 bases and V 0 bases, and 8 bases lay outside the gene matches. The CDR3: CASSYSRDSPLYEQYF. In nucleotides, the CDR3 is TGTGCCAGCAGTTACTCCCGGGACAGCCCCCTCTACGAGCAGTACTTC.

This chain links TRBV5-5 with TRBJ2-7, with 10 bases fitting TRBD2. Germline loops: CDR1 SGHKS, CDR2 YYEKEE (reference sequence). V was clipped by 2 bases and J by 3 bases; unmatched bases: 5. The CDR3 has 15 residues. The DNA of the CDR3 is TGTGCCAGCAGCTTCCGACTAGCGGGTGTCTACGAGCAGTACTTC. Translating gives CASSFRLAGVYEQYF.

The rearrangement uses TRBV30 and TRBJ2-7, with TRBD1 matching over 7 bases. The trim removed 2 bases at V and 3 bases at J, leaving 4 bases unmatched. The length of the CDR3 is 13 residues. Per the germline V gene, CDR1 is GTSNPN and CDR2 is SVGIG (reference sequence). The chain's CDR3 is CAWSRQGGYEQYF. The CDR3 DNA sequence: TGTGCCTGGAGTAGACAGGGTGGCTACGAGCAGTACTTC.

This chain joins TRBV27 and TRBJ1-1, with 9 bases matching TRBD1. The CDR3 loop spans 14 amino acids. The germline CDR1 and CDR2 sequences are MNHEY and SMNVEV (reference sequence). Trimming at V came to 6 bases and at J to 6 bases, leaving 8 bases not matched to a gene. This CDR3 is CASSRDRAISEAFF. The CDR3 DNA is TGTGCCAGCAGCCGGGACAGGGCTATTTCTGAAGCTTTCTTT.

The chain couples TRBV3-1 (or the pseudogene TRBV3-2) to TRBJ2-2; a possible D gene is TRBD1 (6 bases). The germline V and J ends were trimmed by 2 bases and 2 bases, with 12 bases remaining between them. Per the germline V gene, CDR1 is LGHDT and CDR2 is YNNKEL (reference sequence). This CDR3 comprises 16 residues. Here the CDR3 reads CASSQTTGINTGELFF. The CDR3 DNA sequence: TGTGCCAGCAGCCAAACTACAGGGATCAACACCGGGGAGCTGTTTTTT.

In its sample, this clone was seen a few times. J is TRBJ2-7 and V is TRBV14; possibly TRBD1 for D (5 bases). Germline loops: CDR1 SGHDN, CDR2 FVKESK. The CDR3 has 12 residues. Trimming stripped 4 bases from V and 10 bases from J, with 14 bases between. The CDR3 nucleotides read TGTGCCAGCAGCCGGGATCGGACATTTCAGTACTTC. Amino acid sequence: CASSRDRTFQYF. The complete variable domain, with remaining parts taken from reference TRBV14 and TRBJ2-7, reads EAGVTQFPSHSVIEKGQTVTLRCDPISGHDNLYWYRRVMGKEIKFLLHFVKESKQDESGMPNNRFLAERTGGTYSTLKVQPAELEDSGVYFCASSRDRTFQYFGPGTRLTVT.

V and J are TRBV9 and TRBJ2-5; 8 bases agree with TRBD2. Germline-derived CDR1 and CDR2 are SGDLS and YYNGEE. CDR3 length equals 17 residues. V lost 4 bases to trimming and J lost 5 bases; unmatched junction nucleotides: 16. DNA for the CDR3: TGTGCCAGCAGCCCCAGAGGAGCGCGGGGGGCGAGGGAGACCCAGTACTTC. The encoded protein is CASSPRGARGARETQYF.

The chain employs TRBV19 and TRBJ1-2; D is unresolved. Germline assignment: CDR1 LNHDA and CDR2 SQIVND (reference sequence). V was pared by 7 bases and J by 0 bases, with 9 bases between. The CDR3 consists of 13 residues. The DNA for the CDR3 is TGTGCCAGTAAAACAGAAACTAACTATGGCTACACCTTC. It is translated as CASKTETNYGYTF.

This clone was counted a few times. The chain joins TRBV6-5 to TRBJ1-1; D is perhaps TRBD1 (5 bases). The ends were cut back, 0 bases at V and 10 bases at J, with 12 bases in the middle. This CDR3 has 13 residues. The V gene's germline CDR1 is MNHEY and CDR2 SVGAGI. CDR3 nucleotides: TGTGCCAGCAGTTACTCCGGGGGATCTAGAGCTTTCTTT. Translating it yields CASSYSGGSRAFF.

The chain combines TRBV11-2 with TRBJ1-5; 10 bases line up with TRBD1. Trimming cost V 5 bases and J 6 bases; bases outside gene matches: 10. CDR3 size: 16 residues. CDR1 SGHAT and CDR2 FQNNGV come from the germline V gene. In DNA, the CDR3 is TGTGCCAGCAGCCCACCCCCGGGACAGGGGCTTCAGCCCCAGCATTTT. Translation gives CASSPPPGQGLQPQHF. Together with reference TRBV11-2 and TRBJ1-5, the CDR3 gives the full variable domain: EAGVAQSPRYKIIEKRQSVAFWCNPISGHATLYWYQQILGQGPKLLIQFQNNGVVDDSQLPKDRFSAERLKGVDSTLKIQPAKLEDSAVYLCASSPPPGQGLQPQHFGDGTRLSIL.

The chain joins TRBV6-2 or TRBV6-3 to TRBJ1-2; D perhaps matches TRBD1 (5 bases). Trimming took off 0 bases at V and 2 bases at J, with 13 bases between the two ends. Germline V gene sequence: CDR1 MNHEY, CDR2 SVGEGT. The CDR3 is 16 residues long. In DNA form, the CDR3 reads TGTGCCAGCAGTTACTCGACAGCCCGTCCAAACTATGGCTACACCTTC. Its translation: CASSYSTARPNYGYTF.

This clone was counted only a few times. This chain joins TRBV25-1 and TRBJ1-4, with 8 positions matching TRBD1. Germline CDR1 and CDR2: MGHDK and SYGVNS. There are 16 residues in the CDR3. Germline trimming cut 8 bases from V and 7 bases from J; bases unmatched to any gene: 15. The chain's CDR3 is CASASAPGQESEKLFF. The CDR3 DNA sequence: TGTGCCAGCGCCTCGGCTCCGGGACAGGAGTCTGAAAAACTGTTTTTT.